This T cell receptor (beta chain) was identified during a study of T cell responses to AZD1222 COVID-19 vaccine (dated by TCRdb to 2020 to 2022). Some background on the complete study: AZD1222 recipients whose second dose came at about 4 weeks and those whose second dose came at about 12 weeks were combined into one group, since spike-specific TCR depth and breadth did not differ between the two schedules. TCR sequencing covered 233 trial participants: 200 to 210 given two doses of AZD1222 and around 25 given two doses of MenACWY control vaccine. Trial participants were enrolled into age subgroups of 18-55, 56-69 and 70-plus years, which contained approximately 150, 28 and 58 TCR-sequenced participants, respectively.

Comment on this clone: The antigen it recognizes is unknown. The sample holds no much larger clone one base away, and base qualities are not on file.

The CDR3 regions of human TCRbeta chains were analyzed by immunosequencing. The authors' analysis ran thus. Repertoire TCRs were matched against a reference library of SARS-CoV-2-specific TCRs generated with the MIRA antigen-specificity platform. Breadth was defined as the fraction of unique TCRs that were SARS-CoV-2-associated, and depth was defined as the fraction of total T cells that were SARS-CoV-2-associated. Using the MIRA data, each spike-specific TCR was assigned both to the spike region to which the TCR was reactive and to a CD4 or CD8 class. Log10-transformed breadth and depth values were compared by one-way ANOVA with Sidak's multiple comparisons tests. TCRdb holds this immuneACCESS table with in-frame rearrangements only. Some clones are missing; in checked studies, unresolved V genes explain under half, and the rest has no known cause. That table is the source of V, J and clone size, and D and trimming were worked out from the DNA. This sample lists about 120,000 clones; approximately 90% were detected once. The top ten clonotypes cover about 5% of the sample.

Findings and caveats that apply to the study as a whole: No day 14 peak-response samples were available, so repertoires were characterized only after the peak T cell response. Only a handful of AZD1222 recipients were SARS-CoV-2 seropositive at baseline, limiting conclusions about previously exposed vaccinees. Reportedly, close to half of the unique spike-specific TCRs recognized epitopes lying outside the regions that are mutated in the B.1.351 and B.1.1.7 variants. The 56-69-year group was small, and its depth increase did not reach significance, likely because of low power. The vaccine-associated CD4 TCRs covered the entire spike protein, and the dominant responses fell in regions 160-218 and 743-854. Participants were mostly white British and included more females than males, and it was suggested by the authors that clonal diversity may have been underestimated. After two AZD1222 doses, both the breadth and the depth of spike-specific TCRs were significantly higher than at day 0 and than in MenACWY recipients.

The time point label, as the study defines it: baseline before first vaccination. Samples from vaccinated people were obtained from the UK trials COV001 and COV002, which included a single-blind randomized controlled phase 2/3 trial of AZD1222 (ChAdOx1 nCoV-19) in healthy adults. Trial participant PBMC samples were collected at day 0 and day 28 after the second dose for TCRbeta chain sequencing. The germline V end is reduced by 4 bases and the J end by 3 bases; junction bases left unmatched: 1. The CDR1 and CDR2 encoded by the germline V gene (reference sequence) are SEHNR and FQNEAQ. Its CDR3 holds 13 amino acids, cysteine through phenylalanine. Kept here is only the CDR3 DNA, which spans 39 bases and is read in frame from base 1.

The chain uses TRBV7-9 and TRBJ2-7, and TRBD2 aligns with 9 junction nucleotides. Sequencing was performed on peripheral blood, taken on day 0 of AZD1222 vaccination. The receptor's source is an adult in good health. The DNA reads TGTGCCAGCAGCTCGCGGGGGGGCTACGAGCAGTACTTC. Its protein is CASSSRGGYEQYF.